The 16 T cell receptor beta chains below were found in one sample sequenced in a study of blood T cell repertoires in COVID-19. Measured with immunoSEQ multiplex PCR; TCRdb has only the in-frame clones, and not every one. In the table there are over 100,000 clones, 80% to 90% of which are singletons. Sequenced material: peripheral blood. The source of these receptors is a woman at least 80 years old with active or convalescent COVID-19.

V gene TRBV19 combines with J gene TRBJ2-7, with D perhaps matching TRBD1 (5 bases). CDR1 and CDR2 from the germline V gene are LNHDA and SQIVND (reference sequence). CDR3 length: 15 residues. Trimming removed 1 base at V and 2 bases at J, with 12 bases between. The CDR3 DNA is TGTGCCAGTAGTATAGGGGCAACAGGAGCCTACGAGCAGTACTTC. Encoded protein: CASSIGATGAYEQYF.

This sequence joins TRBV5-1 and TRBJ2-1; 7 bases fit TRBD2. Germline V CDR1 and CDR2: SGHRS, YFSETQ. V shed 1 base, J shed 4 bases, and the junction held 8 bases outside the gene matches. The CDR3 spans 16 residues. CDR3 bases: TGCGCCAGCAGCTTGAAGTCTAGCGGAGCATACAATGAGCAGTTCTTC. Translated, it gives CASSLKSSGAYNEQFF.

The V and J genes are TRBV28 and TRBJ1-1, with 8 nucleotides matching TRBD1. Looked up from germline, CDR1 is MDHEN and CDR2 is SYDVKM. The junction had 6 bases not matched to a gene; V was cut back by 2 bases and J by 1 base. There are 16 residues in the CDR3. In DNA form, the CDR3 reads TGTGCCAGCAGTTTAGCAGGGGGCTGGGGGAACACTGAAGCTTTCTTT. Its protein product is CASSLAGGWGNTEAFF.

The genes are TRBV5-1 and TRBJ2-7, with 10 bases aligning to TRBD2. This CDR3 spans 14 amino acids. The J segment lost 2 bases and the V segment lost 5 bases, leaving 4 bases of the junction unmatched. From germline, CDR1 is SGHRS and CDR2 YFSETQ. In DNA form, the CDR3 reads TGCGCCAGCAGGCTAGCGGGAGAGACCTACGAGCAGTACTTC. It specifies CASRLAGETYEQYF.

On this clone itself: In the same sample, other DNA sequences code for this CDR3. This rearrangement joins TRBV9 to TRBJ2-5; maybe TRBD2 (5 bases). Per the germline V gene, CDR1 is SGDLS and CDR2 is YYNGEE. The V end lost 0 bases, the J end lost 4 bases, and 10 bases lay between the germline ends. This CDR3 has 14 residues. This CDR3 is CASSVGLALETQYF. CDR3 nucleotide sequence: TGTGCCAGCAGCGTAGGCTTAGCGTTAGAGACCCAGTACTTC.

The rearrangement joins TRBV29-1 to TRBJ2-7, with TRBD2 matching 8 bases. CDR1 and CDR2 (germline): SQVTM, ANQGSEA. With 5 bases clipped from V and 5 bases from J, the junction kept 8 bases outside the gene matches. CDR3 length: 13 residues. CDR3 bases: TGCAGCGTTCGGCGGGGGGCCAGGGACGAGCAGTACTTC. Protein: CSVRRGARDEQYF.

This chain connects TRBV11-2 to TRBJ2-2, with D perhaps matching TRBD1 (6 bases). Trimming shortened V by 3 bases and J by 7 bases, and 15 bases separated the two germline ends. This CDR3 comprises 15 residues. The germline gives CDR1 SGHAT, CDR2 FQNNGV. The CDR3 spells CASSFVADSSGELFF. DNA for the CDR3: TGTGCCAGCAGCTTTGTGGCGGACAGTAGCGGGGAGCTGTTTTTT.

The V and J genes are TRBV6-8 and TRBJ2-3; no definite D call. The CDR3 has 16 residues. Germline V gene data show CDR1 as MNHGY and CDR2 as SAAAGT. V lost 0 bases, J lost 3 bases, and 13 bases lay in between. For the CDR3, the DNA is TGTGCCAGCAGTTACTCGAGAGTGATCCGGACAGATACGCAGTATTTT. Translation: CASSYSRVIRTDTQYF.

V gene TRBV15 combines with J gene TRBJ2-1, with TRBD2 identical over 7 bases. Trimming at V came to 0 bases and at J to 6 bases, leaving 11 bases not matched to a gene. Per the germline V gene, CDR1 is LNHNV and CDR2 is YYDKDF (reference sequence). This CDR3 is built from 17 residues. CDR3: CATSRDDGGRVGNEQFF. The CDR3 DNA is TGTGCCACCAGCAGAGATGATGGGGGGAGGGTAGGCAATGAGCAGTTCTTC.

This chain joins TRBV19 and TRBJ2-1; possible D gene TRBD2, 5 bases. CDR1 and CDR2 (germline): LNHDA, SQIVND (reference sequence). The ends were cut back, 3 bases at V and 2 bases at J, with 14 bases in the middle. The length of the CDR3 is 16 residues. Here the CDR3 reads CASSMTRLAPYNEQFF. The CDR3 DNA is TGTGCCAGTAGTATGACGCGGCTAGCCCCCTACAATGAGCAGTTCTTC.

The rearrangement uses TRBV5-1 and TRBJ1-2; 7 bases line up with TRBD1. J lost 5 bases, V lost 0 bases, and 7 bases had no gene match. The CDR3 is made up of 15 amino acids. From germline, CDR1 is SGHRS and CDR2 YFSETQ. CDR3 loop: CASSLAQGVDYGYTF. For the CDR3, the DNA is TGCGCCAGCAGCTTGGCTCAGGGGGTTGATTATGGCTACACCTTC. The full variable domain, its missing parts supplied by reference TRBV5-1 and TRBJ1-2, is KAGVTQTPRYLIKTRGQQVTLSCSPISGHRSVSWYQQTPGQGLQFLFEYFSETQRNKGNFPGRFSGRQFSNSRSEMNVSTLELGDSALYLCASSLAQGVDYGYTFGSGTRLTVV.

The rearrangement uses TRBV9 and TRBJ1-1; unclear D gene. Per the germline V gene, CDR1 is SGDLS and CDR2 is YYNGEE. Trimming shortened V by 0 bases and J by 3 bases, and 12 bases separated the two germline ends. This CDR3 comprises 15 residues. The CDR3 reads CASSVGLEGYTEAFF. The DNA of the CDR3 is TGTGCCAGCAGCGTAGGTCTAGAGGGCTACACTGAAGCTTTCTTT.

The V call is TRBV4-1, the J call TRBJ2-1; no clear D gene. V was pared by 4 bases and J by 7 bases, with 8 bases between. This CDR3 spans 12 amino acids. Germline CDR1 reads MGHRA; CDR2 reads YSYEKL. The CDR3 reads CASSRQANEQFF. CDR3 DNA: TGCGCCAGCAGCCGGCAGGCAAATGAGCAGTTCTTC.

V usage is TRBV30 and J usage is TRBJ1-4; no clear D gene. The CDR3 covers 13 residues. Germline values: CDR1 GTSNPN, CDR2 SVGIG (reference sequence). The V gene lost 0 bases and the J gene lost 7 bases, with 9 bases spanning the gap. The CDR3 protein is CAWSVHGVEKLFF. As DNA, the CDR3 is TGTGCCTGGAGTGTACACGGGGTTGAAAAACTGTTTTTT.

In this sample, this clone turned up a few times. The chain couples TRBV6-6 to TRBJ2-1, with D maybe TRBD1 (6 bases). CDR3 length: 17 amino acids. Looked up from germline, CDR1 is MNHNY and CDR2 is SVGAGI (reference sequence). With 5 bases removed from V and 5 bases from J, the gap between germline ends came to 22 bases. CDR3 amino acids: CASSPQIGGKRDNEQFF. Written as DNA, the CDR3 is TGTGCCAGCAGTCCCCAGATAGGGGGTAAGAGAGACAATGAGCAGTTCTTC.

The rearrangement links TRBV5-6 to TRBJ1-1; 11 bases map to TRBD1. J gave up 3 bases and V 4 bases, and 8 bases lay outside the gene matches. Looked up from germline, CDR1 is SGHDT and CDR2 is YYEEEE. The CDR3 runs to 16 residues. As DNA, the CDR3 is TGTGCCAGCAGCCGACGGGACAGGGGGAGGTACACTGAAGCTTTCTTT. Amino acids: CASSRRDRGRYTEAFF.